Reported below is one T cell receptor beta chain. These data originate in a study of T cells in Graves' hyperthyroidism and ophthalmopathy. Ophthalmopathy in the patients scored at least 3 on Clinical Activity Score and at least 4 on NOSPECS grade, lasting under 3 months. Cells are PBMCs isolated from over 7.5 ml of fresh blood. This CDR3 has 17 residues. Germline V gene data show CDR1 as LNHDA and CDR2 as SQIVND (reference sequence). V dropped 9 bases and J dropped 0; count of bases not matched to a gene: 6. The investigators amplified TCR beta CDR3 regions from RNA transcripts. During a first-round RT-PCR of the TCR CDR3, the HTBI primer set was used. MiXCR was run by TCRdb on the multiplex PCR reads, yielding one entry per CDR3 protein. Of 360,000 or so distinct CDR3 sequences listed, 13% to 15% are singletons.

This TCR was recovered from an older woman with Graves' ophthalmopathy. Sample: blood. V usage is TRBV19 and J usage is TRBJ2-1; 15 nucleotides match TRBD2. The CDR3 DNA follows: TGTGCCAGCCCAGGGACTAGCGGGAGGACCTCCTACAATGAGCAGTTCTTC. It is translated as CASPGTSGRTSYNEQFF.